These 17 T cell receptor beta chains were sequenced from one sample in a study of cytomegalovirus exposure and HLA in healthy donors. With 60 Vbeta and 13 Jbeta primers, the PCR was carried out. The assay was immunoSEQ multiplex PCR, and TCRdb's table has in-frame clones only and misses some. The sample table sets out 150,000 to 200,000 clones. The source material was PBMCs. The receptors stem from a woman under 30 in good health and CMV-seropositive.

V gene TRBV4-3 combines with J gene TRBJ2-3, with 16 bases matching TRBD2. V lost 6 bases, J lost 1 base, and 7 bases stayed unmatched. The CDR3 is made up of 18 amino acids. Germline V gene lookup returns CDR1 LGHNA and CDR2 YSLEER. CDR3 in DNA: TGCGCCAGCAGACTGGGACTAGCGGGGGGGCCCGGCACAGATACGCAGTATTTT. This gives the protein CASRLGLAGGPGTDTQYF.

This chain uses TRBV7-3 with TRBJ2-3; D is perhaps TRBD2 (5 bases). V lost 5 bases and J 0 bases, leaving 12 bases between the germline ends. Germline CDR1 is SGHTA and CDR2 is FQGTGA. The CDR3 loop spans 15 amino acids. This chain's CDR3 is CASSPRGSSTDTQYF. The CDR3 region has the DNA TGTGCCAGCAGCCCCCGCGGGTCTAGCACAGATACGCAGTATTTT. Based on the CDR3 plus reference TRBV7-3 and TRBJ2-3, the full variable domain is GAGVSQTPSNKVTEKGKYVELRCDPISGHTALYWYRQSLGQGPEFLIYFQGTGAADDSGLPNDRFFAVRPEGSVSTLKIQRTERGDSAVYLCASSPRGSSTDTQYFGPGTRLTVL.

The rearrangement links TRBV6-5 to TRBJ1-1, with a possible D match to TRBD1 (5 bases). V gave up 7 bases and J gave up 3 bases, with 15 bases separating them. The CDR3 is made up of 14 amino acids. Germline V gene data show CDR1 as MNHEY and CDR2 as SVGAGI. CDR3 bases: TGTGCCAGCACAGGGATCTTATCTCACACTGAAGCTTTCTTT. Its protein product is CASTGILSHTEAFF.

The V gene is TRBV9, the J gene TRBJ2-2, with TRBD2 identical over 16 bases. This CDR3 is built from 20 residues. The V gene's germline CDR1 is SGDLS and CDR2 YYNGEE. After removal of 2 bases from V and 7 bases from J, the junction contained 14 bases not matched to a gene. The DNA for the CDR3 is TGTGCCAGCAGCGTCATACCTGGGGGACTAGCGGGGGGGCGGATCGGGGAGCTGTTTTTT. This encodes CASSVIPGGLAGGRIGELFF.

CDR3: CASTGRGAVEQFF. The CDR3 nucleotides are TGCGCCAGCACCGGGCGGGGGGCGGTTGAGCAGTTCTTC. The rearrangement uses TRBV10-2 and TRBJ2-1; 8 bases agree with TRBD2. Germline V CDR1 and CDR2: WSHSY, SAAADI. This CDR3 is 13 amino acids long. Losses at the gene ends were 7 bases for V and 9 bases for J; bases not matched to a gene: 8.

CDR3 loop: CASSLETQIGQYF. CDR3 DNA: TGTGCCAGCAGCTTGGAGACCCAAATCGGGCAGTACTTC. The chain combines TRBV7-2 with TRBJ2-7; no firm D call. CDR1 is SGHTA, CDR2 FQGNSA, per germline. CDR3 length equals 13 residues. V lost 3 bases, J lost 9 bases, and 15 bases lay in between.

The chain employs TRBV6-5 and TRBJ2-7; the D gene is possibly TRBD1 (6 bases). This CDR3 spans 11 amino acids. Trimming took 8 bases from V and 3 from J, leaving 8 bases between them. Germline CDR1 and CDR2: MNHEY and SVGAGI. The CDR3 spells CASRTDYEQYF. The CDR3 region has the DNA TGTGCCAGCCGGACAGACTACGAGCAGTACTTC.

This chain connects TRBV27 to TRBJ1-2; 10 bases fit TRBD1. Losses at the gene ends were 5 bases for V and 8 bases for J; bases not matched to a gene: 8. From germline, CDR1 is MNHEY and CDR2 SMNVEV (reference sequence). The CDR3 covers 14 residues. The CDR3 spells CASSRRDRGGGYTF. The CDR3 DNA reads TGTGCCAGCAGTCGCCGGGACAGGGGAGGCGGCTACACCTTC.

The gene calls are TRBV9 and TRBJ2-7, with D possibly matching TRBD1 (5 bases). Germline CDR1 reads SGDLS; CDR2 reads YYNGEE. The CDR3 consists of 13 residues. V lost 2 bases and J lost 5, with 11 bases in between. This CDR3 is CASSVQGGHEQYF. In nucleotides, the CDR3 is TGTGCCAGCAGCGTGCAGGGTGGGCACGAGCAGTACTTC.

This chain connects TRBV5-1 to TRBJ2-2; 9 positions match TRBD2. CDR3 length: 15 residues. From germline, CDR1 is SGHRS and CDR2 YFSETQ. The trim removed 0 bases at V and 5 bases at J, leaving 2 bases unmatched. CDR3 in DNA: TGCGCCAGCAGCTTGGCTCTAGCGGGAACCGGGGAGCTGTTTTTT. Encoded protein: CASSLALAGTGELFF.

The rearrangement joins TRBV6-5 to TRBJ1-2; 7 bases are shared with TRBD1. CDR3 length: 14 residues. The V gene end was trimmed by 6 bases and the J gene end by 2 bases; junction bases not matched to a gene: 6. The germline gives CDR1 MNHEY, CDR2 SVGAGI. The CDR3 is CASRGDSPNYGYTF. CDR3 bases: TGTGCCAGCAGAGGGGACAGCCCCAACTATGGCTACACCTTC.

This sequence joins TRBV4-1 and TRBJ1-5; D gene ambiguous. The CDR3 is 16 residues long. Trimming cost V 0 bases and J 2 bases, with 11 bases left between them. CDR1 MGHRA and CDR2 YSYEKL come from the germline V gene. CDR3 protein: CASSQDSGGGNQPQHF. CDR3 nucleotide sequence: TGCGCCAGCAGCCAAGATAGCGGCGGGGGCAATCAGCCCCAGCATTTT.

The chain is built from TRBV5-1 and TRBJ2-5; the match to TRBD1 covers 9 bases. The J call may be faulty, since TRBJ2-7 better matches the DNA end. The CDR3 totals 16 residues. CDR1 and CDR2 from the germline V gene are SGHRS and YFSETQ. CDR3 loop: CASSLSGTGWDYEQYF. In nucleotides, the CDR3 is TGCGCCAGCAGCTTGAGTGGGACAGGGTGGGACTACGAGCAGTACTTC.

The chain links TRBV9 to TRBJ2-2, with 7 nucleotides matching TRBD1. There are 14 residues in the CDR3. Germline CDR1 reads SGDLS; CDR2 reads YYNGEE. The V and J ends lost 4 bases and 7 bases, in that order; junction bases with no gene match: 7. In DNA form, the CDR3 reads TGTGCCAGCAGCTCCCAGGGGGAAGGCGGGGAGCTGTTTTTT. As protein: CASSSQGEGGELFF.

The chain joins TRBV7-9 to TRBJ2-3; 7 positions match TRBD1. The CDR3 length is 14 residues. The germline CDR1 and CDR2 sequences are SEHNR and FQNEAQ (reference sequence). J gave up 3 bases and V 0 bases, and 0 bases lay outside the gene matches. CDR3 sequence (DNA): TGTGCCAGCAGCTTAGCACAGGGGACAGATACGCAGTATTTT. Its protein product is CASSLAQGTDTQYF.

The chain links TRBV18 to TRBJ2-7, with 9 nucleotides matching TRBD2. With 5 bases clipped from V and 3 bases from J, the junction kept 5 bases outside the gene matches. Germline V gene sequence: CDR1 KGHSH, CDR2 LQKENI. This CDR3 is 14 amino acids long. CDR3 loop: CASSVNSGSYEQYF. In DNA, the CDR3 is TGTGCCAGCTCAGTCAATAGCGGGAGCTACGAGCAGTACTTC.

The chain is built from TRBV5-6 and TRBJ2-7; weak D call: TRBD2 (5 bases). Germline CDR1 and CDR2: SGHDT and YYEEEE. Trimming left V 3 bases short and J 3 bases short, with 10 bases between. The CDR3 sequence is 13 residues long. The CDR3 here is CASSYGVNYEQYF. CDR3 DNA sequence: TGTGCCAGCAGCTACGGGGTCAACTACGAGCAGTACTTC.